Listed below are T cell receptor beta chains from one sample, sequenced in a study of T cells in Graves' hyperthyroidism and ophthalmopathy. TCRdb ran MiXCR on the multiplex PCR reads and lists one entry per CDR3 protein. This repertoire shows hundreds of thousands of distinct CDR3 sequences, over 15% found once; its top ten account for approximately 30%. Sequences were obtained from blood. These receptors all stem from a woman aged 18-29 years with Graves' ophthalmopathy. Each CDR3 is given with its conserved first and last residue. D genes are given only for firm matches. The size entry is marked missing in some rows and otherwise reads once, few, many or a size class.

many	TRBJ2-3	TRBV5-6	.	TGTGCCAGCAGCTTCAGCGGGACAGATACGCAGTATTTT	CASSFSGTDTQYF
many	TRBJ2-3	TRBV9	.	TGTGCCAGCAGCTTGGACACCTCCACAGATACGCAGTATTTT	CASSLDTSTDTQYF
many	TRBJ2-5	TRBV9	.	TGTGCCAGCAGCGTATCCTTTGGAACCCAGTACTTC	CASSVSFGTQYF
many	TRBJ1-2	TRBV28	.	TGTGCCAGCAGTTTAGGGAACAGCAATTTCTATGTCTACACCTTC	CASSLGNSNFYVYTF
.	TRBJ2-3	TRBV15	TRBD2	TGTGCCACCAGCAGAGACGGGAGGGATTCCACAGATACGCAGTATTTT	CATSRDGRDSTDTQYF
few	TRBJ2-6	TRBV5-1	.	TGCGCCAGCAGCTTTCGGGGGGGACAGTCTGGGGCCAACGTCCTGACTTTC	CASSFRGGQSGANVLTF
many	TRBJ1-6	TRBV18	.	TGTGCCAGCTCACCCGGCCGTAATTCACCCCTCCACTTT	CASSPGRNSPLHF
many	TRBJ2-3	TRBV28	TRBD2	TGTGCCAGCAGTTTATGGGGGATGACGGACGGGAGGGACACAGATACGCAGTATTTT	CASSLWGMTDGRDTDTQYF
many	TRBJ2-1	TRBV30	TRBD2	TGTGCCTGGAGTGTAGCGGGGGGGGCCGGTGAGCAGTTCTTC	CAWSVAGGAGEQFF
many	TRBJ2-7	TRBV4-1	.	TGCGCCAGCAGCCAAGACCAGGGGGGGGACAAGCAGTACTTC	CASSQDQGGDKQYF
few	TRBJ1-1	TRBV2	.	TGTGCCAGCACCCCGGGGACATTCGGCGTAGCTTTCTTT	CASTPGTFGVAFF
few	TRBJ1-1	TRBV6-1	.	TGTGCCAGCATCCGGTCGACACTGAACACTGAAGCTTTCTTT	CASIRSTLNTEAFF
many	TRBJ2-2	TRBV28	TRBD1	TGTGCCAGCAGTTGGGCCGGGACAGGGGGCGCCGGGGAGCTGTTTTTT	CASSWAGTGGAGELFF
.	TRBJ2-5	TRBV18	TRBD2	TGTGCCAGCTCACCAGGCCGGGGGGTCGAAGAGACCCAGTACTTC	CASSPGRGVEETQYF
many	TRBJ2-3	TRBV20-1	TRBD1	TGCAGTGCGGCACCCGGACAGGGCCCAGATACGCAGTATTTT	CSAAPGQGPDTQYF
many	TRBJ2-3	TRBV29-1	.	TGCAGCGTCGTTTCAGGGTCCACTAGCACAGATACGCAGTATTTT	CSVVSGSTSTDTQYF
many	TRBJ2-7	TRBV7-8	TRBD1	TGTGCCAGCAGCACACGACAGGGCGACGAGCAGTACTTC	CASSTRQGDEQYF
many	TRBJ2-3	TRBV4-1	.	TGCGCCAGCAGCCAAGTTGGGACAGATACGCAGTATTTT	CASSQVGTDTQYF
.	TRBJ2-4	TRBV20-1	TRBD2	TGCAGTGCTACATACCTAAAGACCGGGACTAGTAAAAACATTCAGTACTTC	CSATYLKTGTSKNIQYF
many	TRBJ2-5	TRBV15	.	TGTGCCACCAGCAGAGGGGTCCAAGAGACCCAGTACTTC	CATSRGVQETQYF
many	TRBJ2-1	TRBV19	TRBD2	TGTGCCAGTAGTACCTTTAGCGGGACCAACAATGAGCAGTTCTTC	CASSTFSGTNNEQFF
many	TRBJ2-7	TRBV6-6	TRBD2	TGTGCCAGCAGTTACTGGGGGGGAGACAACGAGCAGTACTTC	CASSYWGGDNEQYF
many	TRBJ2-7	TRBV20-1	.	TGCAGTGCTAGCGGGAGTAGCGTTAACTCCTACGAGCAGTACTTC	CSASGSSVNSYEQYF
many	TRBJ2-3	TRBV18	.	TGTGCCAGCTCACCAGAAAGGGGCCTGACGCAGTATTTT	CASSPERGLTQYF
many	TRBJ1-3	TRBV6-2/TRBV6-3	.	TGTGCCAGCAGTTACCCCCGCTGGGAAAACACCATATATTTT	CASSYPRWENTIYF
many	TRBJ2-1	TRBV6-1	.	TGTGCCAGCAGTTATGGGGTCACGGGATACAATGAGCAGTTCTTC	CASSYGVTGYNEQFF
many	TRBJ2-2	TRBV30	TRBD1	TGTGCCTGGAGACAGGGGTCGAACACCGGGGAGCTGTTTTTT	CAWRQGSNTGELFF
.	TRBJ2-1	TRBV28	TRBD2	TGTGCCAGCAGTTTGCCCAGCGGGAGGGCCTATGAGCAGTTCTTC	CASSLPSGRAYEQFF
many	TRBJ2-3	TRBV2	TRBD2	TGTGCCAGCAGTTACAACCCTAGCGGGGGCACAGATACGCAGTATTTT	CASSYNPSGGTDTQYF
many	TRBJ1-1	TRBV10-3	TRBD1	TGTGCCATGGCTGTACGACAGGGGGCGGACACTGAAGCTTTCTTT	CAMAVRQGADTEAFF
many	TRBJ2-3	TRBV28	TRBD1	TGTGCCAGCCACCCTCGGACAGGGGACTTCACAGATACGCAGTATTTT	CASHPRTGDFTDTQYF
.	TRBJ2-3	TRBV5-1	.	TGCGCCAGCAGCTTAACAAGCACCACAGATACGCAGTATTTT	CASSLTSTTDTQYF
many	TRBJ2-5	TRBV7-9	.	TGTGCCAGCAGCTTCCTCAGCGGTTCCCAAGAGACCCAGTACTTC	CASSFLSGSQETQYF
.	TRBJ2-1	TRBV20-1	TRBD1	TGCAGTACCCTGGACAGGCTTGAGCAGTTCTTC	CSTLDRLEQFF
many	TRBJ1-2	TRBV4-1	TRBD1	TGCGCCAGCAGCCAAGATCCACCGGGACAGGGGTACGGCTACACCTTC	CASSQDPPGQGYGYTF
few	TRBJ1-4	TRBV11-2	TRBD1	TGTGCCAGTAGTATGGGGACAGGCAACTATAATGAAAAACTGTTTTTT	CASSMGTGNYNEKLFF
many	TRBJ2-5	TRBV7-2	.	TGTGCCAGCAGCTTGACTAGATCAGGGGAGACCCAGTACTTC	CASSLTRSGETQYF